One and the same sample provided the 3 T cell receptor beta chains below, sequenced in a study of blood T cells in healthy people across ages. With a J-beta primer mix and a sample-barcoded 5' primer, a second PCR ran about 7 to 11 cycles. TCRdb re-analysed the 5' RACE reads in MiXCR, keeping a single row per CDR3 protein. The sample includes about 1,400,000 distinct CDR3 sequences, about 43% of them seen just once. Sequencing was done on a sample of blood. The receptors here all came from a woman between 18 and 29 years old in good health.

The chain joins TRBV6-5 to TRBJ2-1; D is possibly TRBD2 (6 bases). This CDR3 is 14 amino acids long. Germline loops: CDR1 MNHEY, CDR2 SVGAGI. V shed 3 bases and J shed 1 base, with 7 bases lying between them. DNA of the CDR3: TGTGCCAGCAGTTATGGGACTTCCTACAATGAGCAGTTCTTC. Encoded protein: CASSYGTSYNEQFF.

On this clonotype itself: The junction and the germline gene differ at one end; a read error may be behind it. The gene calls are TRBV27 and TRBJ2-7, with no clear D. Germline V CDR1 and CDR2: MNHEY, SMNVEV (reference sequence). This CDR3 is 10 amino acids long. The CDR3 DNA reads TGTGCCAGCAGTTTACCCAGTCGAAGCTTC. This gives the protein CASSLPSRSF.

The rearrangement uses TRBV6-1 and TRBJ1-1, with D uncertain. The V gene lost 0 bases and the J gene lost 6 bases, with 8 bases spanning the gap. CDR3 size: 13 residues. Germline V gene sequence: CDR1 MNHNS, CDR2 SASEGT. The CDR3 DNA reads TGTGCCAGCAGTGAAGCTAACCTACCTGAAGCTTTCTTT. This sequence encodes CASSEANLPEAFF.